These T cell receptor beta chains were read from a single sample in a study of early T cells in non-severe SARS-CoV-2 infection. TCRdb processed the 5' RACE reads anew with MiXCR; each CDR3 protein has one entry. The sample has about 62,000 distinct CDR3 sequences, roughly 8.8% seen once. Sequencing input: whole blood. The receptors here all came from an adult who was a healthcare worker with PCR-confirmed SARS-CoV-2 infection or an uninfected control (not recorded which). Both conserved end residues are part of each CDR3. The D gene is left open where the match is weak. The size entry is marked missing in some rows and otherwise reads once, few, many or a size class.

clone size	D gene	J gene	V gene	CDR3 protein	CDR3 DNA
many	.	TRBJ1-1	TRBV18	CASSPKGRAPNTEAFF	TGTGCCAGCTCCCCTAAAGGGAGGGCCCCGAACACTGAAGCTTTCTTT
many	.	TRBJ2-5	TRBV2	CASTGHRLETQYF	TGTGCCAGCACAGGACATCGTCTAGAGACCCAGTACTTC
.	TRBD2	TRBJ2-3	TRBV20-1	CSAATLAGGRNTQYF	TGCAGTGCCGCGACCCTAGCGGGGGGGAGAAATACGCAGTATTTT
few	.	TRBJ1-1	TRBV5-1	CASRQQQGRTEAFF	TGCGCCAGCAGACAACAACAGGGCCGAACTGAAGCTTTCTTT
few	.	TRBJ2-1	TRBV7-9	CASSLIRNEQFF	TGTGCCAGCAGCTTAATCCGTAATGAGCAGTTCTTC
few	.	TRBJ2-3	TRBV11-2	CASSLAGGAGRDTQYF	TGTGCCAGCAGCCTGGCAGGTGGGGCCGGCAGGGATACGCAGTATTTT
once	TRBD1	TRBJ1-2	TRBV7-8	CASSLRTGNGYTF	TGTGCCAGCAGCTTACGGACAGGGAATGGCTACACCTTC
few	.	TRBJ2-5	TRBV5-1	CASSSGLPEETQYF	TGCGCCAGCAGCTCGGGACTTCCTGAAGAGACCCAGTACTTC
many	.	TRBJ1-2	TRBV7-2	CASSPRTPYGYTF	TGTGCCAGCAGCCCAAGAACGCCCTATGGCTACACCTTC
.	.	TRBJ2-6	TRBV28	CASTKPRWIASGANVLTF	TGTGCCAGCACAAAGCCCCGGTGGATCGCCTCTGGGGCCAACGTCCTGACTTTC
.	.	TRBJ2-5	TRBV7-2	CASSFDPSETQYF	TGTGCCAGCAGCTTCGATCCGTCGGAGACCCAGTACTTC
many	TRBD2	TRBJ2-1	TRBV30	CAWSSGTSKFF	TGTGCCTGGAGTTCCGGGACTAGCAAGTTCTTC
many	TRBD1	TRBJ1-2	TRBV14	CASSQVDPAGGNGYTF	TGTGCCAGCAGCCAAGTAGATCCCGCAGGGGGGAATGGCTACACCTTC
.	.	TRBJ2-5	TRBV20-1	CSARELQETQYF	TGCAGTGCGCGGGAATTACAAGAGACCCAGTACTTC
many	TRBD2	TRBJ2-3	TRBV7-2	CASSLEPPFAGGQGTQYF	TGTGCCAGCAGCTTAGAGCCCCCCTTCGCGGGGGGGCAGGGTACGCAGTATTTT
.	TRBD1	TRBJ1-4	TRBV18	CASSPTGQENEKLFF	TGTGCCAGCTCGCCCACGGGACAGGAAAATGAAAAACTGTTTTTT
.	.	TRBJ2-6	TRBV2	CASSMEGHGANVLTF	TGTGCCAGCAGTATGGAGGGGCATGGGGCCAACGTCCTGACTTTC
few	TRBD2	TRBJ2-3	TRBV20-1	CSASTASGITDTQYF	TGCAGTGCCTCAACGGCTAGCGGGATCACAGATACGCAGTATTTT
.	TRBD2	TRBJ2-1	TRBV5-1	CASRRIPTSGGHYNEQFF	TGCGCCAGCAGGAGGATTCCGACTAGCGGGGGTCATTACAATGAGCAGTTCTTC
many	.	TRBJ2-6	TRBV4-2	CASSQDFTVSYSGANVLTF	TGTGCCAGCAGCCAAGATTTTACAGTCTCCTACTCTGGGGCCAACGTCCTGACTTTC
.	TRBD2	TRBJ2-3	TRBV20-1	CSAIPGTSGGGTQYF	TGCAGTGCTATTCCAGGGACTAGCGGGGGGGGCACGCAGTATTTT
few	TRBD1	TRBJ1-2	TRBV6-5	CASSNGLPGGRRKKFGYTF	TGTGCCAGCAGTAACGGGCTCCCAGGGGGCAGGAGAAAGAAATTTGGCTACACCTTC
.	TRBD2	TRBJ2-5	TRBV7-2	CASTPGLAGVETQYF	TGTGCCAGCACCCCGGGACTAGCGGGGGTGGAGACCCAGTACTTC
many	.	TRBJ2-1	TRBV9	CASSVSVSYNEQFF	TGTGCCAGCAGCGTCAGTGTTTCCTACAATGAGCAGTTCTTC
many	TRBD1	TRBJ1-1	TRBV7-3	CASSLTGGTEAFF	TGTGCCAGCAGCCTTACAGGGGGCACTGAAGCTTTCTTT
.	.	TRBJ2-1	TRBV7-2	CASSLRFRGPTYNEQFF	TGTGCCAGCAGCTTACGATTCCGGGGGCCGACCTACAATGAGCAGTTCTTC
few	.	TRBJ2-1	TRBV4-1	CASSQGGGPGYNEQFF	TGCGCCAGCAGCCAAGGCGGGGGCCCTGGATACAATGAGCAGTTCTTC
many	TRBD1	TRBJ1-2	TRBV7-2	CASSSGTGVYGYTF	TGTGCCAGCAGCTCGGGGACAGGGGTGTATGGCTACACCTTC
many	.	TRBJ1-6	TRBV5-6	CASSQTNNSPLHF	TGTGCCAGCAGCCAGACTAATAATTCACCCCTCCACTTT
few	.	TRBJ2-5	TRBV7-8	CASSSPGGAETQYF	TGTGCCAGCAGCTCGCCTGGCGGGGCGGAGACCCAGTACTTC
.	.	TRBJ1-2	TRBV18	CASSPSTYGYTF	TGTGCCAGCTCCCCTTCGACTTATGGCTACACCTTC
few	.	TRBJ2-1	TRBV5-1	CASSKYGEQFF	TGCGCCAGCAGCAAATACGGTGAGCAGTTCTTC
few	TRBD1	TRBJ2-5	TRBV6-4	CASSDVGQGAETQYF	TGTGCCAGCAGTGATGTCGGACAGGGGGCTGAGACCCAGTACTTC
few	TRBD1	TRBJ2-2	TRBV7-7	CANLTDRGNRELFF	TGTGCCAACTTGACGGACAGGGGGAACAGGGAGCTGTTTTTT
.	.	TRBJ1-2	TRBV6-5	CASSFGRAYGYTF	TGTGCCAGCAGTTTTGGCAGGGCCTATGGCTACACCTTC
few	TRBD1	TRBJ1-5	TRBV20-1	CSATDRDYSNQPQHF	TGCAGTGCCACGGACAGGGACTATAGCAATCAGCCCCAGCATTTT
few	TRBD1	TRBJ1-1	TRBV2	CASVEPPPGQSTEAFF	TGTGCCAGCGTCGAACCCCCTCCGGGACAGTCCACTGAAGCTTTCTTT
.	TRBD2	TRBJ2-4	TRBV30	CAWSKGGRNIQYF	TGTGCCTGGAGCAAGGGAGGGAGGAACATTCAGTACTTC
.	.	TRBJ1-6	TRBV20-1	CSARDLPTGPNSPLHF	TGCAGTGCTAGAGATCTACCTACTGGGCCGAATTCACCCCTCCACTTT
.	.	TRBJ1-2	TRBV11-2	CASSLAANYGYTF	TGTGCCAGCAGCTTGGCGGCTAACTATGGCTACACCTTC
.	.	TRBJ2-5	TRBV25-1	CAYSTAGVEETQYF	TGTGCCTATTCAACGGCAGGGGTAGAAGAGACCCAGTACTTC
many	.	TRBJ1-1	TRBV2	CASSELTWTGEAFF	TGTGCCAGCAGTGAGTTGACATGGACGGGTGAAGCTTTCTTT
.	TRBD1	TRBJ2-3	TRBV28	CASSWDRGTTDTQYF	TGTGCCAGCAGTTGGGACAGGGGAACCACAGATACGCAGTATTTT
many	.	TRBJ2-3	TRBV4-2	CASSQVGTDTQYF	TGTGCCAGCAGCCAAGTGGGCACAGATACGCAGTATTTT
many	TRBD1	TRBJ2-3	TRBV7-6	CASSLRSGGFTDTQYF	TGTGCCAGCAGCTTACGGTCAGGGGGCTTTACAGATACGCAGTATTTT